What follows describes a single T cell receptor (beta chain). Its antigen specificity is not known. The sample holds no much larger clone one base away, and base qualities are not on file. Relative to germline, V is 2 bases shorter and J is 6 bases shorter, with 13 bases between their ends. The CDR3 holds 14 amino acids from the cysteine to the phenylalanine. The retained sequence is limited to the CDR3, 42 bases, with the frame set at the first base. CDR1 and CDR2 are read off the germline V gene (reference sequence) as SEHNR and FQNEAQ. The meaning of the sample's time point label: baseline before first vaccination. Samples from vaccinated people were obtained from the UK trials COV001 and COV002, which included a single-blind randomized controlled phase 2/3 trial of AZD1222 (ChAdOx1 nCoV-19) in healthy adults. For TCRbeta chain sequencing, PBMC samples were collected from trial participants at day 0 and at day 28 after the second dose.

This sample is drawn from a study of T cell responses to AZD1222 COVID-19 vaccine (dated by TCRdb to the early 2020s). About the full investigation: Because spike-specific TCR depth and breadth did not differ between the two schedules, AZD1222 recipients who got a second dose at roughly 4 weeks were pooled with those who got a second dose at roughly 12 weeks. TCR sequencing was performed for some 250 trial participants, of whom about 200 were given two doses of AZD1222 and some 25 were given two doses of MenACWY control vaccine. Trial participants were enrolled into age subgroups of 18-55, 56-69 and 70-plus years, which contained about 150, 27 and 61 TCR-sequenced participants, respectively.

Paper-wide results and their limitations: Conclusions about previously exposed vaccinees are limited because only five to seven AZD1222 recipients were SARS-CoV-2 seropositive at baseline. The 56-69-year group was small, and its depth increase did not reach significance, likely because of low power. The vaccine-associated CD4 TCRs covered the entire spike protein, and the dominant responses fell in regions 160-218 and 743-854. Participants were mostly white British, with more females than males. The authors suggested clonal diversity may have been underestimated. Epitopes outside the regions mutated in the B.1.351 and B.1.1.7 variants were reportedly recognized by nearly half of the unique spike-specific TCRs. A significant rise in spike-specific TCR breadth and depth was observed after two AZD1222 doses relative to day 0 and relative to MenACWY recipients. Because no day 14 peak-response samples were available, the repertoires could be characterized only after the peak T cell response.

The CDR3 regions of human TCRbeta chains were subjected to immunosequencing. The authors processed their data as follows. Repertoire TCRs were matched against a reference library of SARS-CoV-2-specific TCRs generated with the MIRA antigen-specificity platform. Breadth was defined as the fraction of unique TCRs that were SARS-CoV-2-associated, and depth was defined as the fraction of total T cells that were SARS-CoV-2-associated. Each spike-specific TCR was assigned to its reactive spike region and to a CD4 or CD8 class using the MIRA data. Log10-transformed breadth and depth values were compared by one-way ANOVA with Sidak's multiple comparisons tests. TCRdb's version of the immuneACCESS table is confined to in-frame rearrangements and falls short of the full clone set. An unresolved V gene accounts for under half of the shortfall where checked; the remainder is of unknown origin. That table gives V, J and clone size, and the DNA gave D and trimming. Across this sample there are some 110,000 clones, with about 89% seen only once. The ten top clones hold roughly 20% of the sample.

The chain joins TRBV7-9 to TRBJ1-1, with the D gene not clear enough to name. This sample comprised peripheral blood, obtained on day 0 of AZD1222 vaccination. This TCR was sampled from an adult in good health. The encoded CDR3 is CASSLTVGNPEAFF. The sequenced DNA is TGTGCCAGCAGCTTAACAGTTGGAAACCCTGAAGCTTTCTTT.